A selection of T cell receptor beta chains follows, all from one sample in a study of T cells in Graves' hyperthyroidism and ophthalmopathy. TCRdb recomputed calls from the multiplex PCR reads with MiXCR, one row per CDR3 protein. This table holds some 770,000 distinct CDR3 sequences, around 17% found once. Sequencing was done on a sample of blood. The receptors originated from a man aged 18 to 30 with Graves' hyperthyroidism. Both conserved end residues are part of each CDR3. Fields, in order: D gene, J gene, V gene, clone size, CDR3 protein, CDR3 DNA. The D gene is left open where the match is weak. Where a row states a size, it is once, few, many or the class of an expanded clone; other rows omit it.

d_call: -; j_call: TRBJ1-2; v_call: TRBV5-4; clone_size: -; cdr3_aa: CASSLGQAGGYTF; cdr3_nt: TGTGCCAGCAGCTTGGGGCAGGCGGGTGGCTACACCTTC
d_call: TRBD1; j_call: TRBJ2-7; v_call: TRBV25-1; clone_size: -; cdr3_aa: CASSELGTGSYEQYF; cdr3_nt: TGTGCCAGCAGTGAATTGGGGACAGGATCATACGAGCAGTACTTC
d_call: TRBD2; j_call: TRBJ2-7; v_call: TRBV12-3/TRBV12-4; clone_size: many; cdr3_aa: CASSLGTSGSAYEQYF; cdr3_nt: TGTGCCAGCAGTTTAGGGACTAGCGGGAGCGCCTACGAGCAGTACTTC
d_call: -; j_call: TRBJ1-6; v_call: TRBV6-1; clone_size: -; cdr3_aa: CASSQDRFWAPLHF; cdr3_nt: TGTGCCAGCAGTCAAGACAGGTTCTGGGCACCCCTCCACTTT
d_call: -; j_call: TRBJ2-6; v_call: TRBV7-6; clone_size: -; cdr3_aa: CASSLVPLNSGANVLTF; cdr3_nt: TGTGCCAGCAGCTTAGTCCCACTGAACTCTGGGGCCAACGTCCTGACTTTC
d_call: TRBD1; j_call: TRBJ2-6; v_call: TRBV19; clone_size: few; cdr3_aa: CASSPRTGSGANVLTF; cdr3_nt: TGTGCCAGTAGCCCCAGGACAGGGTCTGGGGCCAACGTCCTGACTTTC
d_call: TRBD2; j_call: TRBJ2-7; v_call: TRBV6-1; clone_size: -; cdr3_aa: CASSRTSGGQSYEQYF; cdr3_nt: TGTGCCAGCAGCAGGACTAGCGGGGGCCAATCCTACGAGCAGTACTTC
d_call: TRBD2; j_call: TRBJ2-3; v_call: TRBV24-1; clone_size: -; cdr3_aa: CATSDGPGTSGRAPDTQYF; cdr3_nt: TGTGCCACCAGTGATGGTCCCGGGACTAGCGGGAGGGCCCCGGATACGCAGTATTTT
d_call: -; j_call: TRBJ2-7; v_call: TRBV5-1; clone_size: -; cdr3_aa: CASSPEGRASYEQYF; cdr3_nt: TGCGCCAGCAGCCCCGAGGGGCGGGCTTCCTACGAGCAGTACTTC
d_call: -; j_call: TRBJ2-1; v_call: TRBV15; clone_size: many; cdr3_aa: CATSRDKGAYNEQFF; cdr3_nt: TGTGCCACCAGCAGAGATAAGGGCGCCTACAATGAGCAGTTCTTC
d_call: -; j_call: TRBJ2-7; v_call: TRBV5-5; clone_size: many; cdr3_aa: CASSLEPPDRRPYYEQYF; cdr3_nt: TGTGCCAGCAGCTTGGAGCCCCCAGACAGGCGGCCCTACTACGAGCAGTACTTC